This TCR beta chain was obtained from a study of cytomegalovirus exposure and HLA in healthy donors. Overall study: Earlier results showed 90 million to 120 million unique TCR beta sequences derived from around 170 million T cells.

General study points: Earlier findings revealed that most TCR beta V segments proved productive either about 87% or about 30% of the time. By a later analysis, the bulk of CMV-associated TCR beta chains appeared HLA-restricted.

With regard to this clone: What it binds is not known.

Both 60 Vbeta primers and 13 Jbeta primers went into the PCR. The table came from immunoSEQ multiplex PCR; TCRdb's copy has only in-frame clones and leaves some out. This table has about 100,000 clones, about 72% appearing once. This TCR was recovered from a woman aged 55-75 years in good health and CMV-seropositive. The sequenced sample was PBMCs.

CDR3 region: CASSTPSAYMNEQFF. The CDR3 region has the DNA TGTGCCAGTAGTACCCCTAGCGCGTACATGAATGAGCAGTTCTTC. V is TRBV19 and J is TRBJ2-1, with D tentatively TRBD2 (6 bases). Germline V gives CDR1 LNHDA, CDR2 SQIVND (reference sequence). The ends were cut back, 4 bases at V and 7 bases at J, with 17 bases in the middle. The CDR3 sequence is 15 residues long.